The following is a T cell receptor beta chain sequence with its context. No antigen is known for it. Germline values: CDR1 DFQATT, CDR2 SNEGSKA (reference sequence). The CDR3 length is 11 residues. These data come from a study of coeliac disease. Study-wide context: The study queried TRBV7-2 bias without high-resolution HLA data. General study points: Few TRB amino acid sequences were shared between samples; most were unique. Control samples showed higher TRB and TRG clonality than intraepithelial and lamina propria samples in active celiac disease.

The assay was immunoSEQ multiplex PCR, and TCRdb's table has in-frame clones only and misses some. Found here are roughly 4,200 clones, about 56% of them singletons; the top ten hold about a tenth. This sequence was found in a man aged 65 to 79 with active celiac disease. Material for sequencing was intraepithelial lymphocytes from the gut. This chain connects TRBV20-1 to TRBJ2-5, with D hard to call. CDR3 amino acids: CRPQAFATQYF. The DNA for the CDR3 is TGCAGGCCCCAGGCTTTTGCGACCCAGTACTTC.